This TCR beta chain was identified in a study of cytomegalovirus exposure and HLA in healthy donors. Study-level information: From about 170 million T cells, an earlier analysis saw approximately 110 million unique TCR beta sequences.

Remarks on this clone: Its target is unknown.

Study findings and constraints: According to the study, roughly 160 TCR beta chains were cytomegalovirus-associated. There was a cluster of highly shared sequence variants that was likely a sequencing artifact. A later examination showed that TCR association rates differed by HLA locus, with DRB1 most and HLA-C fewest.

The CDR3 loop spans 15 amino acids. Germline V lookup: CDR1 MDHEN, CDR2 SYDVKM. V gave up 7 bases and J gave up 7 bases, with 17 bases separating them. The PCR used 60 Vbeta and 13 Jbeta primers. Generated by immunoSEQ multiplex PCR, the TCRdb table keeps only in-frame clones and is missing some. The sample shows around 170,000 clones, less than 80% of them seen only once. This receptor was identified in a young man in good health and CMV-seronegative. The chain uses TRBV28 and TRBJ1-6; D possibly corresponds to TRBD1 (6 bases). Source material: PBMCs. The CDR3, as DNA: TGTGCCAGCACCTTCACAGGGCTACAGAATTCACCCCTCCACTTT. This codes for CASTFTGLQNSPLHF.